These 17 T cell receptor beta chains were all obtained from the same sample, sequenced in a study of shared clonotypes between healthy human individuals. Sequencing was performed with immunoSEQ multiplex PCR; in TCRdb, only in-frame clones are kept and a portion is missing. The sample lists about 1.5 million clones, roughly 96% occurring once. Source material: naive CD4+ T cells sorted from blood. The subset here: CD45RA+ positively selected. Receptors were obtained from a young man in good health.

The chain employs TRBV7-6 and TRBJ2-2; either TRBD1 or TRBD2 may fit D (5 bases each). Deletions cut 6 bases from V and 1 base from J, with 9 bases between. From germline, CDR1 is SGHVS and CDR2 FNYEAQ. The CDR3 extends over 14 amino acids. The CDR3, as DNA: TGTGCCAGCAGGGGGACGGTGAACACCGGGGAGCTGTTTTTT. This codes for CASRGTVNTGELFF.

The sample holds one count of this clone. The chain has TRBV27 and TRBJ1-1; no clear D gene. The V and J ends lost 3 bases and 2 bases respectively, with 7 bases between them. The CDR3 extends over 13 amino acids. Looked up from germline, CDR1 is MNHEY and CDR2 is SMNVEV (reference sequence). This CDR3 reads CASSFYGNTEAFF. The CDR3 nucleotides are TGTGCCAGCAGTTTTTATGGTAACACTGAAGCTTTCTTT.

The chain couples TRBV6-1 to TRBJ2-4, with a tentative D call TRBD1 (5 bases). The V end was cut by 0 bases, the J end by 0 bases, with 12 bases between. Germline assignment: CDR1 MNHNS and CDR2 SASEGT. The CDR3 is 17 amino acids. This CDR3 is CASSEARTRVAKNIQYF. The CDR3 nucleotides are TGTGCCAGCAGTGAAGCCCGGACACGAGTAGCCAAAAACATTCAGTACTTC.

In this sample, this clone turned up once. V is TRBV19 and J is TRBJ2-3, with TRBD1 matching over 8 bases. V trimming: 5 bases; J trimming: 1 base; junction bases outside the gene matches: 2. The germline V gene has CDR1 LNHDA and CDR2 SQIVND (reference sequence). This CDR3 has 14 amino acids. CDR3: CASSEGQGTDTQYF. The CDR3 nucleotides read TGTGCCAGTAGTGAGGGACAGGGCACAGATACGCAGTATTTT.

The chain carries TRBV5-1 and TRBJ2-7; perhaps D is TRBD1 or TRBD2 (5 bases each). The germline CDR1 and CDR2 sequences are SGHRS and YFSETQ. V lost 3 bases and J lost 5, with 18 bases in between. The CDR3 covers 15 residues. Written as DNA, the CDR3 is TGCGCCAGCAGCTCTCCTACTCCGGGGCGAAACGAGCAGTACTTC. It encodes CASSSPTPGRNEQYF.

The gene calls are TRBV18 and TRBJ2-1, with D perhaps matching TRBD2 (5 bases). The CDR3 sequence is 14 residues long. The germline V gene has CDR1 KGHSH and CDR2 LQKENI. With 0 bases removed from V and 7 bases from J, the gap between germline ends came to 10 bases. CDR3 loop: CASSPPGVGNEQFF. In DNA, the CDR3 is TGTGCCAGCTCACCACCGGGAGTGGGGAATGAGCAGTTCTTC.

The chain couples TRBV6-5 to TRBJ2-1; TRBD2 matches at 10 bases. Germline V CDR1 and CDR2: MNHEY, SVGAGI. V shed 8 bases, J shed 8 bases, and the junction held 9 bases outside the gene matches. The CDR3 loop spans 14 amino acids. CDR3: CASGTSGRAHEQFF. DNA for the CDR3: TGTGCCAGCGGGACAAGCGGGAGGGCCCATGAGCAGTTCTTC.

The chain uses TRBV28 and TRBJ1-2; D gene uncertain. The CDR3 consists of 15 residues. Germline CDR1 reads MDHEN; CDR2 reads SYDVKM. Trimming stripped 2 bases from V and 8 bases from J, with 18 bases between. CDR3 loop: CASSLVNFQRGGYTF. The CDR3 nucleotides read TGTGCCAGCAGTTTAGTTAACTTTCAGCGAGGGGGCTACACCTTC.

J is TRBJ2-5 and V is TRBV28; D is unresolved. Looked up from germline, CDR1 is MDHEN and CDR2 is SYDVKM. The CDR3 covers 13 residues. V was clipped by 6 bases and J by 10 bases, with 18 bases between them. The chain's CDR3 is CASSPLELRNQYF. The CDR3 DNA sequence: TGTGCCAGCAGCCCGCTCGAGTTGCGGAACCAGTACTTC.

The V gene is TRBV13, the J gene TRBJ2-7, with 8 bases identical to TRBD2. This CDR3 contains 16 residues. Germline trimming cut 1 base from V and 5 bases from J; bases unmatched to any gene: 10. Per the germline V gene, CDR1 is PRHDT and CDR2 is FYEKMQ (reference sequence). The CDR3 sequence: CASSLDLGTSHHEQYF. CDR3 DNA sequence: TGTGCCAGCAGCTTAGATCTAGGGACTAGTCACCACGAGCAGTACTTC.

The chain has TRBV7-4 and TRBJ2-7; 7 bases line up with TRBD1. CDR1 and CDR2 from the germline V gene are SGHVT and SQSDAQ. The CDR3 has 15 amino acids. Germline trimming cut 5 bases from V and 0 bases from J; bases unmatched to any gene: 7. The CDR3 here is CASSITGQISYEQYF. The CDR3 region has the DNA TGTGCCAGCAGCATCACGGGACAGATCTCCTACGAGCAGTACTTC.

This sequence joins TRBV6-1 and TRBJ1-1; maybe TRBD1 (5 bases). CDR3 length equals 13 residues. Germline CDR1 MNHNS, CDR2 SASEGT. V lost 11 bases and J 0 bases, leaving 13 bases between the germline ends. CDR3 loop: CAVSGGMNTEAFF. The CDR3 DNA sequence: TGTGCCGTGTCGGGGGGGATGAACACTGAAGCTTTCTTT.

J is TRBJ2-3 and V is TRBV11-2, with D hard to call. From germline, CDR1 is SGHAT and CDR2 FQNNGV. Trimming took off 5 bases at V and 4 bases at J, with 16 bases between the two ends. The length of the CDR3 is 15 residues. CDR3 residues: CASSDRAREPDTQYF. The CDR3 DNA reads as TGTGCCAGCAGCGACCGGGCTAGAGAGCCAGATACGCAGTATTTT.

This clone was seen once. This chain connects TRBV7-2 to TRBJ1-1, with a weak D call TRBD1 (6 bases). The CDR3 runs to 15 residues. Trimming took 5 bases from V and 0 from J, leaving 13 bases between them. Germline assignment: CDR1 SGHTA and CDR2 FQGNSA. The CDR3 here is CASSPEDRLNTEAFF. The CDR3 DNA reads TGTGCCAGCAGCCCAGAAGACAGGCTGAACACTGAAGCTTTCTTT.

About this clone itself: Other DNA sequences in this specimen translate into the identical CDR3. J is TRBJ1-2 and V is TRBV29-1; D not resolved. V was shortened by 4 bases and J by 8 bases, with 11 bases between the two germline ends. CDR3 length: 11 amino acids. Looked up from germline, CDR1 is SQVTM and CDR2 is ANQGSEA. This CDR3 is CSVGVRGGYTF. DNA of the CDR3: TGCAGCGTTGGAGTCCGGGGAGGCTACACCTTC.

This chain uses TRBV27 with TRBJ2-7; 9 positions match TRBD1. Germline lookup yields CDR1 MNHEY and CDR2 SMNVEV (reference sequence). V was clipped by 4 bases and J by 3 bases; unmatched bases: 10. CDR3 length: 16 residues. The CDR3 is CASSSPGTGFVYEQYF. CDR3 sequence (DNA): TGTGCCAGCAGTTCGCCCGGGACAGGGTTTGTCTACGAGCAGTACTTC.

The gene calls are TRBV27 and TRBJ2-7; 9 bases map to TRBD1. Germline CDR1 MNHEY, CDR2 SMNVEV (reference sequence). Trimming took 3 bases from V and 5 from J; bases not matched to a gene: 8. There are 15 residues in the CDR3. The CDR3 DNA is TGTGCCAGCAGTTTCGACAGGGGGTTGTGGAACGAGCAGTACTTC. Amino acids: CASSFDRGLWNEQYF.